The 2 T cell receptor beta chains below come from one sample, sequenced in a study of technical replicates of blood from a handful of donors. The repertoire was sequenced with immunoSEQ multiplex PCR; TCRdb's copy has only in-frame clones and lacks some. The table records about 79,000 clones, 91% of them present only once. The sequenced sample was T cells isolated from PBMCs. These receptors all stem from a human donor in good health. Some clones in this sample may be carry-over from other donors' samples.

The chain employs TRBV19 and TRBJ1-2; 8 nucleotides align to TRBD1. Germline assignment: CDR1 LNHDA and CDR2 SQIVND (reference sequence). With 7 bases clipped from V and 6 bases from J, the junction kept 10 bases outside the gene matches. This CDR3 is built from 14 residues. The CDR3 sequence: CASTSGGPFNGYTF. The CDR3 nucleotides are TGTGCCAGTACGTCAGGGGGCCCTTTTAATGGCTACACCTTC.

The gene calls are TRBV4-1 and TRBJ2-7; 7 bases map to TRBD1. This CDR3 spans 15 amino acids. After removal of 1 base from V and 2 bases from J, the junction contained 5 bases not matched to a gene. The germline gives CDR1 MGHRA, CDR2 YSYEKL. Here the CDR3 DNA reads TGCGCCAGCAGCCAAGGACAGGGAATCGCCTACGAGCAGTACTTC. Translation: CASSQGQGIAYEQYF.